The clone carrying this T cell receptor (beta chain) appeared many times. Its antigen remains unknown. This sample is drawn from a study of early T cells in non-severe SARS-CoV-2 infection. Unique molecular identifier tags were affixed to discrete cDNA molecules. TCRdb redid the calling of the 5' RACE reads with MiXCR, one entry per CDR3 protein. The sample consists of about 40,000 distinct CDR3 sequences, under 6.5% of them appearing once. The study's findings and limits: Private and CD4 specificities were missed by VDJdb matching, which favored anti-spike CD8 responses.

Per germline, CDR1 MNHEY and CDR2 SVGAGI. This CDR3 contains 16 residues. J gave up 1 base and V 0 bases, and 2 bases lay outside the gene matches. The origin of this receptor is an adult who was a healthcare worker with PCR-confirmed SARS-CoV-2 infection or an uninfected control (not recorded which). This chain links TRBV6-5 with TRBJ2-4, with 8 bases that match TRBD1. The sequenced sample consisted of whole blood. In nucleotides, the CDR3 is TGTGCCAGCAGTTACTCGACAGGGGTGGCCAAAAACATTCAGTACTTC. Translated, it gives CASSYSTGVAKNIQYF.